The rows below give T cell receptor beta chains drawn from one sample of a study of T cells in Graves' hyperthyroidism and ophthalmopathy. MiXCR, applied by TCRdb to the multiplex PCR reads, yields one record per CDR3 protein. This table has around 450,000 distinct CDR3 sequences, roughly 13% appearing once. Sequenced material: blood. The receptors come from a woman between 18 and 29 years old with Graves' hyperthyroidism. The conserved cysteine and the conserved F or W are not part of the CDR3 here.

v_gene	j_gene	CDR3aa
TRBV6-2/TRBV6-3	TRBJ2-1	ASSYFGQRGNEQF
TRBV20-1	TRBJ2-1	SARERPPAAKGEQF
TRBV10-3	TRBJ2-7	AISESNIATNYEQY
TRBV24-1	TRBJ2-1	ATSDLGTLSYNEQF
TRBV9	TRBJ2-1	ASSPGGGLGEQF
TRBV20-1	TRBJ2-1	SARVSSGRAPPGNEQF
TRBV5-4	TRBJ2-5	ASSLPSDGKTQY
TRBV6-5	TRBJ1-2	ASSSTGGGYT
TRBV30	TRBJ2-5	AWSVLPASFEY
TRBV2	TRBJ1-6	ASSQTGQDSPLH
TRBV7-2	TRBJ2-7	ASSLNQWLEQY
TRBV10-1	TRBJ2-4	ASGQGNIQY
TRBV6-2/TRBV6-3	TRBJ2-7	ASSFPGAGREQY
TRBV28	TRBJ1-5	ASSSHRILGQPQH
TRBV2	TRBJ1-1	ARQHRNTEAF
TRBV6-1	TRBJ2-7	ASSEYSGRLSYEQY
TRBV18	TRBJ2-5	ASSPRRADQETQY
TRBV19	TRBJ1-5	ASSERANQPQH
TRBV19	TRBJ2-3	ASSPRREDGDTQY
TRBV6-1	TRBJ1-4	ASSEGYEKLF
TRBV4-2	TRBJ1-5	ASSQDSGQPQH
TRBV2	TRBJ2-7	ASIQDLYEQY
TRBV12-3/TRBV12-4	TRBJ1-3	ASSGRYPSSGNTIY
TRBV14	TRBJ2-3	ASSPGWTIPSTDTQY
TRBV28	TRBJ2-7	ASVTSGRYEQY
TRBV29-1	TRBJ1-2	SVEAANYGYT
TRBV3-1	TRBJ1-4	ASSQGTGGRNEKLF
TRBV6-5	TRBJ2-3	ASSYSIGGRASDTQY